A selection of T cell receptor beta chains follows, all from one sample in a study of blood T cell repertoires in COVID-19. The repertoire was sequenced with immunoSEQ multiplex PCR; TCRdb's copy has only in-frame clones and lacks some. This table has 220,000 or so clones, around 86% appearing once. The specimen sequenced was peripheral blood. The receptors here all came from a woman aged 45 to 65 with COVID-19, enrolled during active disease. Both conserved end residues are part of each CDR3. Fields, in order: J gene, V gene, CDR3 protein.

TRBJ2-3	TRBV5-4	CASSQPGLAGVQVTQYF
TRBJ1-1	TRBV27	CASSSGGLGDTEAFF
TRBJ2-2	TRBV24-1	CATSYKNTGELFF
TRBJ1-6	TRBV2	CASSAGIGNSPLHF
TRBJ2-1	TRBV6-5	CASSPDRGLGEQFF
TRBJ1-6	TRBV9	CASSARDRETSPLHF
TRBJ2-1	TRBV7-2	CASTKGSGGSPPYNEQFF
TRBJ2-3	TRBV27	CASSFRGSDTQYF
TRBJ1-1	TRBV9	CASSPHPTGGTGEAFF
TRBJ1-5	TRBV27	CASRPTGNGQPQHF
TRBJ1-2	TRBV18	CASSPGRANYGYTF
TRBJ1-6	TRBV9	CASSATSINSPLHF
TRBJ1-4	TRBV30	CAWSVRQGGVKLFF
TRBJ2-6	TRBV3-1/TRBV3-2	CASSPKDRVGSGANVLTF
TRBJ2-1	TRBV12-5	CASGHKRGASYNEQFF
TRBJ1-1	TRBV2	CASSERERDTEAFF
TRBJ2-3	TRBV23-1	CASSQIGDSSTDTQYF
TRBJ2-3	TRBV30	CAWRSGVWPDTQYF
TRBJ1-4	TRBV21-1	CASSKVVPPGGEKLFF
TRBJ1-3	TRBV7-6	CASSLTGLGSGNTIYF